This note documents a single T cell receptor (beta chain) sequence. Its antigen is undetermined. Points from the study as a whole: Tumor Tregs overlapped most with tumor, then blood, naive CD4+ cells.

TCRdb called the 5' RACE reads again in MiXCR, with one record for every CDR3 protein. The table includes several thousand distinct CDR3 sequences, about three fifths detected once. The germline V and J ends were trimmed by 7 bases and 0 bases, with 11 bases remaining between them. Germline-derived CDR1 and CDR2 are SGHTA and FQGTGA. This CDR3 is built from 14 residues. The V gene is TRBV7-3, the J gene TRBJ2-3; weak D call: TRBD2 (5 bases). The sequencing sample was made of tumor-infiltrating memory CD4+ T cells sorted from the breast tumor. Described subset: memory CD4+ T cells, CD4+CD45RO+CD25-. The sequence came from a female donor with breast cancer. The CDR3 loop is CASNEGGSTDTQYF. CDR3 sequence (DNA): TGTGCCAGCAACGAGGGTGGCAGCACAGATACGCAGTATTTT.